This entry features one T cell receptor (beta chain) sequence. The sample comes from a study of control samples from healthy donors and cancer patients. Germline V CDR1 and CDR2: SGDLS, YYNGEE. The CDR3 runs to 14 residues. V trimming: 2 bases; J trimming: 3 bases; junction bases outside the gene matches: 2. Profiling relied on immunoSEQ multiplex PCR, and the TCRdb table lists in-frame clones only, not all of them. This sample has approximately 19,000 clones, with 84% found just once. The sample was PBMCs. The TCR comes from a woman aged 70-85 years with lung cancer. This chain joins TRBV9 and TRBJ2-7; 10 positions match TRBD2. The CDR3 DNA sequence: TGTGCCAGCAGCGTGGCTAGCGGGAGCTACGAGCAGTACTTC. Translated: CASSVASGSYEQYF.